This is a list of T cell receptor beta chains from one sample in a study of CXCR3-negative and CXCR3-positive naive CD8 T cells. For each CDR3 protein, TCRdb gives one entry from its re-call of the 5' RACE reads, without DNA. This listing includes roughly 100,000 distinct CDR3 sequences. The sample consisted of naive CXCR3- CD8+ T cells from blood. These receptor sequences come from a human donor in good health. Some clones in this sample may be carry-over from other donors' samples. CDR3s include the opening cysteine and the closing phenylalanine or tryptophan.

CAISDPGTGNNEQFF	TRBV10-3	TRBJ2-1
CASSQEPSSYEQYF	TRBV4-2	TRBJ2-7
CSVEDGGLYEQYF	TRBV29-1	TRBJ2-7
CSVEDPEGENYEQYF	TRBV29-1	TRBJ2-7
CSARDRLAVYNEQFF	TRBV20-1	TRBJ2-1
CASSFPGAANNEQFF	TRBV11-3	TRBJ2-1
CASSSGLAGTDTQYF	TRBV5-5	TRBJ2-3
CASSPAPGPAIAKLFF	TRBV7-6	TRBJ1-4
CASSKDRPESIGDYEQYF	TRBV21-1	TRBJ2-7
CSVSGGAYNEQFF	TRBV29-1	TRBJ2-1
CASSEFLGGNGELFF	TRBV25-1	TRBJ2-2
CASSLGGAPHNEQFF	TRBV7-6	TRBJ2-1
CATSIRTGAATPYEQYF	TRBV15	TRBJ2-7
CASSDFTDTQYF	TRBV10-1	TRBJ2-3
CASSDMAGGLNEQFF	TRBV6-4	TRBJ2-1
CASSPPGQGDLNTEAFF	TRBV7-9	TRBJ1-1
CASSLQGWQGGETQYF	TRBV5-1	TRBJ2-5
CASSLGGLAELSYEQYF	TRBV7-6	TRBJ2-7
CASSYVYEQYF	TRBV7-9	TRBJ2-7
CASSLTGWNQPQHF	TRBV14	TRBJ1-5
CASSPGTGAPLPSYEQYF	TRBV7-9	TRBJ2-7
CSVVPANTGELFF	TRBV29-1	TRBJ2-2
CASSQEWTFNEQYF	TRBV4-1	TRBJ2-7
CASSADRSHEQYF	TRBV4-1	TRBJ2-7
CASSEGDTGELFF	TRBV6-4	TRBJ2-2
CASSLGTYSNQPQHF	TRBV28	TRBJ1-5
CASSPPDRPYTEAFF	TRBV7-9	TRBJ1-1
CASSLDTEEPYEQYF	TRBV7-2	TRBJ2-7
CASSGAFDGGEPQHF	TRBV6-1	TRBJ1-5
CASSQDRDSPLHF	TRBV3-1	TRBJ1-6
CASSPPRDRGETQYF	TRBV18	TRBJ2-5
CASSSGQEPPGEQYF	TRBV12-3/TRBV12-4	TRBJ2-7
CASSQGGGRAYEQYF	TRBV7-3	TRBJ2-7
CASSIPLTGDSPLHF	TRBV28	TRBJ1-6
CASSQDWDRGEQYF	TRBV4-3	TRBJ2-7
CASSQDPTSGGLNYEQYF	TRBV4-3	TRBJ2-7
CASSKGPRASGTGDLNTEAFF	TRBV21-1	TRBJ1-1
CASEGRVGGVNYGYTF	TRBV28	TRBJ1-2
CSVEDPFEVSGHPYNEQFF	TRBV29-1	TRBJ2-1
CASSSDPHRGFAGELFF	TRBV7-2	TRBJ2-2
CASSYDLTGVHNEQFF	TRBV7-2	TRBJ2-1
CASSPLWDTDTQYF	TRBV7-3	TRBJ2-3
CASSPRGSGANVLTF	TRBV7-9	TRBJ2-6
CASSQEFRTGGTEAFF	TRBV4-1	TRBJ1-1
CASSEVGDSLGETQYF	TRBV2	TRBJ2-5
CSVETRGGTEAFF	TRBV29-1	TRBJ1-1